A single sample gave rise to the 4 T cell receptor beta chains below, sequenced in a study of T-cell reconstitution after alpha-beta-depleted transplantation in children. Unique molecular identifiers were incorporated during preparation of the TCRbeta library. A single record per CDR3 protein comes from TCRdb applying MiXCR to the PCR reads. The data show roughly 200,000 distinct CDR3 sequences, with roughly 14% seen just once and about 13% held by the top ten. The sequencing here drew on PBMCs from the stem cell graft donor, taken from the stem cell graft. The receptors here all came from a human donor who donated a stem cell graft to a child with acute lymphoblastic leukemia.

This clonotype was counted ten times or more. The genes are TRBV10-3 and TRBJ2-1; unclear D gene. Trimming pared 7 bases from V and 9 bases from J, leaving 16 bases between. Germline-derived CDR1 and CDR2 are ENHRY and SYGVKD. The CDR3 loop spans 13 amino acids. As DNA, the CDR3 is TGTGCCATCACGGCCGCGGCTGAGAGTGAGCAGTTCTTC. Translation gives CAITAAAESEQFF.

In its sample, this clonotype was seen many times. CDR3 DNA sequence: TGTGCCAGCAGTCGACAGGCTATCTACGAGCAGTACTTC. This codes for CASSRQAIYEQYF. This rearrangement joins TRBV11-3 to TRBJ2-7; possibly TRBD1 for D (6 bases). CDR3 size: 13 residues. CDR1 SGHNT and CDR2 YENEEA come from the germline V gene. Trimming pared 6 bases from V and 3 bases from J, leaving 12 bases between.

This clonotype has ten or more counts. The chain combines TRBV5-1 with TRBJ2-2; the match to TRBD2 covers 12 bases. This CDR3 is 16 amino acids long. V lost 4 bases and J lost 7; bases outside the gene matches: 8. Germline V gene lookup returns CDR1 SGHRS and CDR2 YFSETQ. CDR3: CASSLAGGPGVGELFF. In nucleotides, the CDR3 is TGCGCCAGCAGCCTAGCGGGAGGGCCAGGAGTCGGGGAGCTGTTTTTT.

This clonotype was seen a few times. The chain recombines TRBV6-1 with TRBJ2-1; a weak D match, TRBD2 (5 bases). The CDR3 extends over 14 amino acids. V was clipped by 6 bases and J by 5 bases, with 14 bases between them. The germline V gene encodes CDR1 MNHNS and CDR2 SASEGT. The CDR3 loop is CASSLRAAHNEQFF. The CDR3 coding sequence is TGTGCCAGCAGCCTGAGGGCAGCCCACAATGAGCAGTTCTTC.